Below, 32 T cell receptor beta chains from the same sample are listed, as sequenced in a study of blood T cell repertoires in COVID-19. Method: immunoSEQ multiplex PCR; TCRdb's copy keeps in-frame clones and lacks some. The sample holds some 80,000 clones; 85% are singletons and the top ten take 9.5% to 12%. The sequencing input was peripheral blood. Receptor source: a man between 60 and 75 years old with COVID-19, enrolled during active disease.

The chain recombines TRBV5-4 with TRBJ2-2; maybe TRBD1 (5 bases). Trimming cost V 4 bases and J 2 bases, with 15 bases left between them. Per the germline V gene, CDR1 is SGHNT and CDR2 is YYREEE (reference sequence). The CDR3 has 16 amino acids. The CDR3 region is CASSRQIGANTGELFF. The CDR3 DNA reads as TGTGCCAGCAGCCGCCAAATTGGGGCTAACACCGGGGAGCTGTTTTTT. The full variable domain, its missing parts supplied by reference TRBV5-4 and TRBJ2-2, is ETGVTQSPTHLIKTRGQQVTLRCSSQSGHNTVSWYQQALGQGPQFIFQYYREEENGRGNFPPRFSGLQFPNYSSELNVNALELDDSALYLCASSRQIGANTGELFFGEGSRLTVL.

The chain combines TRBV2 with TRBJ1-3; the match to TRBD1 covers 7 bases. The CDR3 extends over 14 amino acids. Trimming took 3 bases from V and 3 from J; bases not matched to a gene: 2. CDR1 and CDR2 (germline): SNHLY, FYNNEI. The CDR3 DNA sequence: TGTGCCAGCAGTGATGACAGGGATGGAAACACCATATATTTT. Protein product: CASSDDRDGNTIYF.

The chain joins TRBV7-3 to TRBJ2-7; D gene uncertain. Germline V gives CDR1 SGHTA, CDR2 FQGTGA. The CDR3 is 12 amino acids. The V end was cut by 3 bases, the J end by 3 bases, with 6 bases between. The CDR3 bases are TGTGCCAGCAGCTTGGGCTTCTACGAGCAGTACTTC. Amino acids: CASSLGFYEQYF.

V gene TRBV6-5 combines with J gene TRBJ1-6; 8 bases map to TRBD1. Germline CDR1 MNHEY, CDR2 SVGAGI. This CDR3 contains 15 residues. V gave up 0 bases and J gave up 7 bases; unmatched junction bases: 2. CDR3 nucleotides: TGTGCCAGCAGTTACTCGGGACAGGAGAATTCACCCCTCCACTTT. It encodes CASSYSGQENSPLHF.

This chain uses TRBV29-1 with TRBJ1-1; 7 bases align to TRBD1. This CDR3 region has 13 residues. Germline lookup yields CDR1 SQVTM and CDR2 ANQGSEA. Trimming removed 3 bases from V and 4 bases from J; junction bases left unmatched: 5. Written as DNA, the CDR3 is TGCAGCGTTGAGCAGGGGGTTTCCACTGAAGCTTTCTTT. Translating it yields CSVEQGVSTEAFF.

CDR3 sequence (DNA): TGTGCCAGCAGCCCCGGACTAGCGGGAATAAATACAGATACGCAGTATTTT. This sequence encodes CASSPGLAGINTDTQYF. The rearrangement links TRBV11-2 to TRBJ2-3; TRBD2 matches at 12 bases. In germline, CDR1 is SGHAT, CDR2 FQNNGV. This CDR3 spans 17 amino acids. Trimming at V came to 5 bases and at J to 3 bases, leaving 9 bases not matched to a gene. Filled out from reference TRBV11-2 and TRBJ2-3, the complete variable domain reads EAGVAQSPRYKIIEKRQSVAFWCNPISGHATLYWYQQILGQGPKLLIQFQNNGVVDDSQLPKDRFSAERLKGVDSTLKIQPAKLEDSAVYLCASSPGLAGINTDTQYFGPGTRLTVL.

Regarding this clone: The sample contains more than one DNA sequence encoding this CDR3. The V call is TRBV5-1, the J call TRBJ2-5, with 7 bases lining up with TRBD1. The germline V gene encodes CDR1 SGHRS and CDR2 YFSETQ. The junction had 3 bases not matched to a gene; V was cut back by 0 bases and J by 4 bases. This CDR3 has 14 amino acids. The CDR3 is CASSLGQGRETQYF. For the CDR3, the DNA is TGCGCCAGCAGCTTGGGACAGGGCAGAGAGACCCAGTACTTC.

CDR3 nucleotide sequence: TGTGCCAGCAGTTACTCTGCACAGGGAGCCTACGAGCAGTACTTC. Its protein product is CASSYSAQGAYEQYF. The chain joins TRBV6-5 to TRBJ2-7; a possible D gene is TRBD1 (6 bases). Trimming stripped 0 bases from V and 2 bases from J, with 11 bases between. Germline V lookup: CDR1 MNHEY, CDR2 SVGAGI. CDR3 size: 15 residues.

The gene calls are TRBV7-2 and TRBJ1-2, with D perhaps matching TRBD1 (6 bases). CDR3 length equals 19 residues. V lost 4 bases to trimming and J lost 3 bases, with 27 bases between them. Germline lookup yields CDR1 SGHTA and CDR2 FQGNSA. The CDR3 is CASSSSRSKQGWGYYGYTF. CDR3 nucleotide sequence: TGTGCCAGCAGCTCTTCGAGATCAAAACAGGGCTGGGGTTACTATGGCTACACCTTC.

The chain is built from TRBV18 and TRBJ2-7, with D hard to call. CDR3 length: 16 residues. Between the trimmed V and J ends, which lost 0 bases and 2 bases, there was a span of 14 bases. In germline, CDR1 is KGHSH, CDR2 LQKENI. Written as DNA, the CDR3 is TGTGCCAGCTCACCACCCAGCCAGGCCTCGCCCTACGAGCAGTACTTC. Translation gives CASSPPSQASPYEQYF.

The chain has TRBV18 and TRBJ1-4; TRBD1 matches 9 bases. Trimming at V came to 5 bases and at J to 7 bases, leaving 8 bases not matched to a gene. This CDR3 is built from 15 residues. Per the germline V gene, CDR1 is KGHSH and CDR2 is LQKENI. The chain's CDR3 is CASSATGGVSEKLFF. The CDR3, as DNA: TGTGCCAGCTCAGCAACAGGGGGCGTGAGTGAAAAACTGTTTTTT.

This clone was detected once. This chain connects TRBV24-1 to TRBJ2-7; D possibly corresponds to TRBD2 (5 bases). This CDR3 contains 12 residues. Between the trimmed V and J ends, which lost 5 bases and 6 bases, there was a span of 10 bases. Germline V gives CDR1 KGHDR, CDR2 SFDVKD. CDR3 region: CATSARGGEQYF. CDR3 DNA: TGTGCCACCAGTGCTAGAGGAGGCGAGCAGTACTTC.

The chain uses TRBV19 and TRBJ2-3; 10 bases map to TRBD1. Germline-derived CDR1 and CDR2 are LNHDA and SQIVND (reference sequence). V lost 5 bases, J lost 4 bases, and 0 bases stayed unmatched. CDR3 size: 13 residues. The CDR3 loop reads CASSGTGADTQYF. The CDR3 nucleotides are TGTGCCAGTAGTGGGACAGGGGCAGATACGCAGTATTTT.

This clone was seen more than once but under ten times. Here the CDR3 reads CASSLNPGQSNQPQHF. Here the CDR3 DNA reads TGTGCCAGCAGTTTAAACCCGGGACAGAGCAATCAGCCCCAGCATTTT. The V gene is TRBV28, the J gene TRBJ1-5, with 7 bases aligning to TRBD1. The length of the CDR3 is 16 residues. Losses at the gene ends were 2 bases for V and 1 base for J; bases not matched to a gene: 5. CDR1 is MDHEN and CDR2 is SYDVKM in the germline V gene. The full variable domain, with the rest looked up from reference TRBV28 and TRBJ1-5, is DVKVTQSSRYLVKRTGEKVFLECVQDMDHENMFWYRQDPGLGLRLIYFSYDVKMKEKGDIPEGYSVSREKKERFSLILESASTNQTSMYLCASSLNPGQSNQPQHFGDGTRLSIL.

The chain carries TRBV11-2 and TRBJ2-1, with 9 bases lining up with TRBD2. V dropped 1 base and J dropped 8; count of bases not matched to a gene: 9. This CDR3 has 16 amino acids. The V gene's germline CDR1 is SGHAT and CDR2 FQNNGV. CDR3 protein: CASSLGGLARSDEQFF. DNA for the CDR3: TGTGCCAGCAGCTTAGGTGGACTAGCGAGATCAGATGAGCAGTTCTTC.

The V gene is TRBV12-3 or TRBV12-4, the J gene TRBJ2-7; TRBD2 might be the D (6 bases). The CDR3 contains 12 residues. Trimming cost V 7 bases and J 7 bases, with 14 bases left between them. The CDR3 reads CASTAGGREQYF. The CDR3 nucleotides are TGTGCCAGCACCGCCGGAGGGCGGGAGCAGTACTTC.

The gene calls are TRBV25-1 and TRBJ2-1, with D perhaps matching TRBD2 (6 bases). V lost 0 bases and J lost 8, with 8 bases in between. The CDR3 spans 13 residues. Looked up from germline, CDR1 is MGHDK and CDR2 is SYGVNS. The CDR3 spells CASSEYREDEQFF. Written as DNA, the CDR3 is TGTGCCAGCAGTGAATATAGGGAGGATGAGCAGTTCTTC.

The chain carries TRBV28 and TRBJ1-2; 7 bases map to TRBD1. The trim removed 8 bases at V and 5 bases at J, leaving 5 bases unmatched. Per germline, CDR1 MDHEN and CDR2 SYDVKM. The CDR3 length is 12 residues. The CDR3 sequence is CASLTGAYGYTF. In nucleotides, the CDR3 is TGTGCCAGCCTTACAGGGGCTTATGGCTACACCTTC.

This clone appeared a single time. The CDR3 region is CASSVSLGGQGLNTIYF. In DNA, the CDR3 is TGTGCCAGCAGCGTCTCACTGGGGGGACAGGGCTTGAACACCATATATTTT. The J gene is TRBJ1-3, the V gene TRBV9, with TRBD1 identical over 9 bases. The V gene end was trimmed by 2 bases and the J gene end by 7 bases; junction bases not matched to a gene: 13. The CDR3 runs to 17 residues. The germline V gene encodes CDR1 SGDLS and CDR2 YYNGEE.

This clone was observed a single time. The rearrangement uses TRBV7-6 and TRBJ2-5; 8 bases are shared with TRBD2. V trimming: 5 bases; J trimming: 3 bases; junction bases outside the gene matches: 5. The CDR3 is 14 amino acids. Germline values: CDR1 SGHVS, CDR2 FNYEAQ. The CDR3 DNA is TGTGCCAGCAGCCAGACTAGCGAAGAAGAGACCCAGTACTTC. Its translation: CASSQTSEEETQYF.

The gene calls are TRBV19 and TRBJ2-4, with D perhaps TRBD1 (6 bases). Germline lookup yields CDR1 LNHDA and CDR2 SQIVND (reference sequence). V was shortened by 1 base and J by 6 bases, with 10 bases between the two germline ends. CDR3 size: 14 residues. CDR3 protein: CASSIAGDRNIQYF. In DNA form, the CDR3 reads TGTGCCAGTAGTATAGCAGGGGATAGAAACATTCAGTACTTC.

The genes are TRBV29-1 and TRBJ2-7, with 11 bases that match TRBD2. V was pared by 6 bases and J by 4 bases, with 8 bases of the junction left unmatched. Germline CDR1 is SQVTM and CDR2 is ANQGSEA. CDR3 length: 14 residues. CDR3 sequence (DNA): TGCAGCGTCGGTCTAGCGGGAGGTTCTTACGAGCAGTACTTC. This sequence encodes CSVGLAGGSYEQYF.

The CDR3 sequence is CASSPDRDRQHTQYF. The CDR3 region has the DNA TGCGCCAGCAGCCCCGACAGGGACCGTCAGCATACGCAGTATTTT. V is TRBV5-1 and J is TRBJ2-3; 7 nucleotides align to TRBD1. Germline lookup yields CDR1 SGHRS and CDR2 YFSETQ. V lost 4 bases to trimming and J lost 7 bases; unmatched junction nucleotides: 12. The CDR3 spans 15 residues.

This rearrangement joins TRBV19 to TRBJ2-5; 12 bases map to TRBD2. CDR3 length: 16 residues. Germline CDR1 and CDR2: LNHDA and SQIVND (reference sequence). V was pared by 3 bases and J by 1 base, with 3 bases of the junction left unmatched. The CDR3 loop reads CASSMGLAGSQETQYF. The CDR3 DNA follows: TGTGCCAGTAGTATGGGACTAGCGGGTTCCCAAGAGACCCAGTACTTC.

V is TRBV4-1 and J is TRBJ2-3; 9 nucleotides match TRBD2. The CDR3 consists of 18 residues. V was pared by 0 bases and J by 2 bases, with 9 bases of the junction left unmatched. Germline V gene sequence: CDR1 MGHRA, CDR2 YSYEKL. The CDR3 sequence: CASSQDPLGGGDTDTQYF. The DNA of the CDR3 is TGCGCCAGCAGCCAAGACCCTTTGGGCGGGGGGGACACAGATACGCAGTATTTT.

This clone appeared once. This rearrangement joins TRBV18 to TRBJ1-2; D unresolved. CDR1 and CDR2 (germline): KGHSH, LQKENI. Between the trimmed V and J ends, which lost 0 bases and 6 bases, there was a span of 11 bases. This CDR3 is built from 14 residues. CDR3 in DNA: TGTGCCAGCTCACCACCGGAGGCATCTAATGGCTACACCTTC. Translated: CASSPPEASNGYTF.

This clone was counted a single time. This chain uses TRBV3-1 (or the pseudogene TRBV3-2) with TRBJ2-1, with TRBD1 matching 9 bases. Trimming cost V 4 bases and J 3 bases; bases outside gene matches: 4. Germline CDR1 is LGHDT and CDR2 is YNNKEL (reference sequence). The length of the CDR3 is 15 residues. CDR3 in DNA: TGTGCCAGCAGCCCCGGGACAGGGAACTACAATGAGCAGTTCTTC. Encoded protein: CASSPGTGNYNEQFF.

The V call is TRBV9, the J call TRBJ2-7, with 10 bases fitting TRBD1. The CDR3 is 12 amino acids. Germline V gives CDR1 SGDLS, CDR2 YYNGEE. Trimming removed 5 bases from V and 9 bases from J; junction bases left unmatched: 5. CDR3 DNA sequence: TGTGCCAGCAGTGGACGACAGGGGGCGCAGTACTTC. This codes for CASSGRQGAQYF. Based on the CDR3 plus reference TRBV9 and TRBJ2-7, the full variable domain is DSGVTQTPKHLITATGQRVTLRCSPRSGDLSVYWYQQSLDQGLQFLIQYYNGEERAKGNILERFSAQQFPDLHSELNLSSLELGDSALYFCASSGRQGAQYFGPGTRLTVT.

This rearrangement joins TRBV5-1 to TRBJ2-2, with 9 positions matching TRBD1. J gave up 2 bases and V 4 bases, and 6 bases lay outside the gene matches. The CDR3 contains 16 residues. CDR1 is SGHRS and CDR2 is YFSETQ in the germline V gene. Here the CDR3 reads CASSTGQGYNTGELFF. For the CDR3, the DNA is TGCGCCAGCAGCACGGGACAGGGATATAACACCGGGGAGCTGTTTTTT.

CDR3 in amino acids: CATSRARGANLYNEQFF. CDR3 DNA: TGTGCCACCAGCAGAGCAAGAGGCGCGAACCTCTACAATGAGCAGTTCTTC. The rearrangement links TRBV15 to TRBJ2-1, with no clear D. Germline V gives CDR1 LNHNV, CDR2 YYDKDF (reference sequence). This CDR3 is built from 17 residues. Trimming cost V 1 base and J 3 bases, with 16 bases left between them.

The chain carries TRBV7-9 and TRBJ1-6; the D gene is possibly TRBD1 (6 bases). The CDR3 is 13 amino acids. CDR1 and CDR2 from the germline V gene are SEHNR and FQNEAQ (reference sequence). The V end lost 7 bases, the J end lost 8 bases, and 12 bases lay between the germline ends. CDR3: CASNRQADSPLHF. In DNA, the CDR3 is TGTGCCAGCAACAGACAGGCGGATTCACCCCTCCACTTT.

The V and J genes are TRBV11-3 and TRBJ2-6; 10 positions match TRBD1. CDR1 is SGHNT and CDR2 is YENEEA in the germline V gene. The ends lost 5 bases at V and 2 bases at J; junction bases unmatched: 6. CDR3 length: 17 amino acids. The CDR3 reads CASSLGTGVTGANVLTF. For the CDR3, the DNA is TGTGCCAGCAGCCTCGGGACAGGGGTCACTGGGGCCAACGTCCTGACTTTC.